These T cell receptor beta chains were read from a single sample in a study of vaccination effects on CD4 cells after COVID-19. These receptors are not linked to any known antigen. Sequencing used immunoSEQ multiplex PCR; TCRdb keeps in-frame clones, though not all of them. Of about 57,000 clones in the sample, approximately 72% were seen once. The specimen comprised CD4+ T cells from PBMCs cultured without peptide, sampled after COVID-19 vaccination. The origin of the receptors is a human donor who received a COVID-19 vaccine. CDR3s include the opening cysteine and the closing phenylalanine or tryptophan. D genes are given only for firm matches. Where a row states a size, it is once, few, many or the class of an expanded clone; other rows omit it.

clone_size: -
d_call: -
cdr3_length: 12
v_call: TRBV5-5
j_call: TRBJ2-5
cdr3_aa: CASSTWQETQYF
cdr3_nt: TGTGCCAGCAGCACATGGCAAGAGACCCAGTACTTC

clone_size: -
d_call: -
cdr3_length: 13
v_call: TRBV29-1
j_call: TRBJ1-4
cdr3_aa: CSVVGATNEKLFF
cdr3_nt: TGCAGCGTTGTAGGTGCAACTAATGAAAAACTGTTTTTT

clone_size: once
d_call: -
cdr3_length: 15
v_call: TRBV6-1
j_call: TRBJ1-2
cdr3_aa: CASSEVRKANYGYTF
cdr3_nt: TGTGCCAGCAGTGAAGTGAGGAAAGCTAACTATGGCTACACCTTC

clone_size: -
d_call: -
cdr3_length: 14
v_call: TRBV5-1
j_call: TRBJ1-1
cdr3_aa: CASSRGSGNTEAFF
cdr3_nt: TGCGCCAGCAGCCGGGGGTCCGGGAACACTGAAGCTTTCTTT

clone_size: once
d_call: -
cdr3_length: 10
v_call: TRBV2
j_call: TRBJ2-1
cdr3_aa: CASSVAEQFF
cdr3_nt: TGTGCCAGCAGTGTAGCTGAGCAGTTCTTC

clone_size: -
d_call: TRBD1
cdr3_length: 16
v_call: TRBV28
j_call: TRBJ2-3
cdr3_aa: CASSPGQGAMTDTQYF
cdr3_nt: TGTGCCAGCAGCCCTGGACAGGGGGCTATGACAGATACGCAGTATTTT

clone_size: -
d_call: TRBD2
cdr3_length: 15
v_call: TRBV7-9
j_call: TRBJ2-2
cdr3_aa: CASSLAGGVTGELFF
cdr3_nt: TGTGCCAGCAGCTTAGCGGGAGGGGTGACCGGGGAGCTGTTTTTT

clone_size: -
d_call: TRBD2
cdr3_length: 13
v_call: TRBV6-5
j_call: TRBJ2-1
cdr3_aa: CATTSGIGNEQFF
cdr3_nt: TGTGCAACCACTAGCGGGATCGGGAATGAGCAGTTCTTC

clone_size: -
d_call: -
cdr3_length: 17
v_call: TRBV24-1
j_call: TRBJ1-2
cdr3_aa: CATSDGTALPGRYGYTF
cdr3_nt: TGTGCCACCAGTGATGGGACGGCTCTCCCGGGGAGATATGGCTACACCTTC

clone_size: few
d_call: -
cdr3_length: 14
v_call: TRBV5-1
j_call: TRBJ1-5
cdr3_aa: CASSFGDSNQPQHF
cdr3_nt: TGCGCCAGCAGCTTTGGGGATAGCAATCAGCCCCAGCATTTT

clone_size: few
d_call: -
cdr3_length: 12
v_call: TRBV5-1
j_call: TRBJ2-1
cdr3_aa: CASSDSGNEQFF
cdr3_nt: TGCGCCAGCAGTGATAGCGGCAATGAGCAGTTCTTC

clone_size: -
d_call: -
cdr3_length: 15
v_call: TRBV7-3
j_call: TRBJ2-5
cdr3_aa: CASSLGQQNQETQYF
cdr3_nt: TGTGCCAGCAGCTTAGGACAGCAGAACCAAGAGACCCAGTACTTC

clone_size: -
d_call: TRBD1
cdr3_length: 15
v_call: TRBV23-1
j_call: TRBJ1-2
cdr3_aa: CASSQRTGVSYGYTF
cdr3_nt: TGCGCCAGCAGTCAAAGGACAGGGGTATCCTATGGCTACACCTTC

clone_size: -
d_call: -
cdr3_length: 12
v_call: TRBV12-3/TRBV12-4
j_call: TRBJ2-5
cdr3_aa: CASNAIGETQYF
cdr3_nt: TGTGCCAGCAACGCTATTGGGGAGACCCAGTACTTC

clone_size: -
d_call: -
cdr3_length: 12
v_call: TRBV3-1/TRBV3-2
j_call: TRBJ1-1
cdr3_aa: CASSHRNTEAFF
cdr3_nt: TGTGCCAGCAGCCATAGGAACACTGAAGCTTTCTTT

clone_size: -
d_call: -
cdr3_length: 15
v_call: TRBV7-2
j_call: TRBJ1-5
cdr3_aa: CASSFSGAGNQPQHF
cdr3_nt: TGTGCCAGCAGCTTTTCAGGAGCTGGCAATCAGCCCCAGCATTTT

clone_size: -
d_call: -
cdr3_length: 14
v_call: TRBV5-6
j_call: TRBJ1-5
cdr3_aa: CASSLTGKLQPQHF
cdr3_nt: TGTGCCAGCAGCTTAACGGGCAAACTTCAGCCCCAGCATTTT

clone_size: few
d_call: -
cdr3_length: 15
v_call: TRBV11-2
j_call: TRBJ2-7
cdr3_aa: CASSLSGHLRGEQYF
cdr3_nt: TGTGCCAGCAGCTTATCCGGACATCTACGGGGGGAGCAGTACTTC

clone_size: -
d_call: -
cdr3_length: 14
v_call: TRBV28
j_call: TRBJ1-2
cdr3_aa: CASSLPGANYGYTF
cdr3_nt: TGTGCCAGCAGTTTACCTGGAGCGAACTATGGCTACACCTTC

clone_size: -
d_call: TRBD1
cdr3_length: 16
v_call: TRBV5-6
j_call: TRBJ2-7
cdr3_aa: CASSARVGTGGYEQYF
cdr3_nt: TGTGCCAGCAGCGCCAGAGTAGGGACAGGGGGCTACGAGCAGTACTTC

clone_size: once
d_call: -
cdr3_length: 16
v_call: TRBV28
j_call: TRBJ1-6
cdr3_aa: CASSLWGGAFNSPLHF
cdr3_nt: TGTGCCAGCAGTTTATGGGGGGGGGCTTTCAATTCACCCCTCCACTTT

clone_size: once
d_call: -
cdr3_length: 11
v_call: TRBV6-5
j_call: TRBJ2-5
cdr3_aa: CASSYGQIQYF
cdr3_nt: TGTGCCAGCAGTTATGGCCAGATCCAGTACTTC

clone_size: few
d_call: -
cdr3_length: 18
v_call: TRBV30
j_call: TRBJ1-5
cdr3_aa: CAWSVRGWGLNSNQPQHF
cdr3_nt: TGTGCCTGGAGTGTAAGGGGTTGGGGATTAAATAGCAATCAGCCCCAGCATTTT

clone_size: -
d_call: TRBD2
cdr3_length: 15
v_call: TRBV10-3
j_call: TRBJ2-1
cdr3_aa: CAIRIAGGPNNEQFF
cdr3_nt: TGTGCCATAAGAATAGCGGGAGGGCCTAACAATGAGCAGTTCTTC

clone_size: -
d_call: -
cdr3_length: 15
v_call: TRBV4-3
j_call: TRBJ1-1
cdr3_aa: CASSQSAQGVTEAFF
cdr3_nt: TGCGCCAGCAGCCAATCTGCTCAGGGAGTCACTGAAGCTTTCTTT

clone_size: -
d_call: TRBD1
cdr3_length: 14
v_call: TRBV5-1
j_call: TRBJ2-5
cdr3_aa: CASSLTGVGETQYF
cdr3_nt: TGCGCCAGCAGCTTGACAGGGGTGGGCGAGACCCAGTACTTC

clone_size: -
d_call: -
cdr3_length: 12
v_call: TRBV3-1/TRBV3-2
j_call: TRBJ2-2
cdr3_aa: CASSQDLPTLFF
cdr3_nt: TGTGCCAGCAGCCAAGATCTCCCGACCCTGTTTTTT

clone_size: -
d_call: TRBD1
cdr3_length: 14
v_call: TRBV5-1
j_call: TRBJ1-1
cdr3_aa: CASSPGQEKREAFF
cdr3_nt: TGCGCCAGCAGCCCCGGACAGGAGAAGAGGGAAGCTTTCTTT

clone_size: -
d_call: -
cdr3_length: 13
v_call: TRBV4-3
j_call: TRBJ1-2
cdr3_aa: CASSQDRGYGYTF
cdr3_nt: TGCGCCAGCAGCCAAGATCGGGGATATGGCTACACCTTC

clone_size: -
d_call: -
cdr3_length: 15
v_call: TRBV28
j_call: TRBJ1-1
cdr3_aa: CASSSFNPENTEAFF
cdr3_nt: TGTGCCAGCAGTTCGTTTAATCCAGAGAACACTGAAGCTTTCTTT

clone_size: -
d_call: TRBD2
cdr3_length: 17
v_call: TRBV9
j_call: TRBJ2-1
cdr3_aa: CASSPQRGSGFNNEQFF
cdr3_nt: TGTGCCAGCAGCCCGCAGCGGGGATCCGGTTTTAACAATGAGCAGTTCTTC

clone_size: -
d_call: TRBD1
cdr3_length: 16
v_call: TRBV4-2
j_call: TRBJ1-6
cdr3_aa: CASSQRRDRANSPLHF
cdr3_nt: TGTGCCAGCAGCCAACGCAGGGACAGGGCAAATTCACCCCTCCACTTT

clone_size: -
d_call: -
cdr3_length: 12
v_call: TRBV6-2/TRBV6-3
j_call: TRBJ1-5
cdr3_aa: CASSDSYQPQHF
cdr3_nt: TGTGCCAGCAGCGACAGCTATCAGCCCCAGCATTTT

clone_size: -
d_call: -
cdr3_length: 16
v_call: TRBV27
j_call: TRBJ2-2
cdr3_aa: CASRPIAGQDTGELFF
cdr3_nt: TGTGCCAGCAGACCGATCGCGGGGCAAGACACCGGGGAGCTGTTTTTT

clone_size: -
d_call: -
cdr3_length: 13
v_call: TRBV21-1
j_call: TRBJ2-5
cdr3_aa: CASSTPGGETQYF
cdr3_nt: TGTGCCAGCAGCACCCCGGGGGGAGAGACCCAGTACTTC

clone_size: -
d_call: TRBD1
cdr3_length: 14
v_call: TRBV19
j_call: TRBJ1-5
cdr3_aa: CASKPGTGGQPQHF
cdr3_nt: TGTGCCAGTAAGCCCGGGACAGGGGGTCAGCCCCAGCATTTT

clone_size: -
d_call: -
cdr3_length: 13
v_call: TRBV6-5
j_call: TRBJ2-6
cdr3_aa: CASSLGTANVLTF
cdr3_nt: TGTGCCAGCAGTTTGGGGACAGCCAACGTCCTGACTTTC

clone_size: -
d_call: TRBD2
cdr3_length: 11
v_call: TRBV10-3
j_call: TRBJ2-3
cdr3_aa: CASGGPDTQYF
cdr3_nt: TGTGCCAGCGGGGGGCCAGATACGCAGTATTTT

clone_size: -
d_call: TRBD1
cdr3_length: 14
v_call: TRBV11-2
j_call: TRBJ1-2
cdr3_aa: CASSFGTGIYGYTF
cdr3_nt: TGTGCCAGCAGCTTCGGGACAGGAATCTATGGCTACACCTTC

clone_size: -
d_call: -
cdr3_length: 12
v_call: TRBV2
j_call: TRBJ1-2
cdr3_aa: CASSDVGGVFTF
cdr3_nt: TGTGCCAGCAGTGACGTCGGGGGGGTTTTCACCTTC